These 22 T cell receptor beta chains were sequenced from one sample in a study of long-term antiretroviral therapy in people with HIV. immunoSEQ v3.0 was run at survey level. The protocol was immunoSEQ multiplex PCR, while the TCRdb copy is restricted to in-frame clones and leaves out a portion. The table lists 18,000 or so clones, 91% of them singletons. Sequencing was performed on unsorted PBMCs, taken 3 years after starting antiretroviral therapy. These receptors were obtained from a man aged 45-65 years with HIV.

This clone has a single count. This chain links TRBV7-9 with TRBJ1-2; unclear D gene. The V gene lost 0 bases and the J gene lost 8 bases, with 10 bases spanning the gap. The CDR3 contains 13 residues. CDR1 is SEHNR, CDR2 FQNEAQ, per germline (reference sequence). CDR3 DNA: TGTGCCAGCAGCTTAGCAGGGTCTCAGGGCTACACCTTC. It encodes CASSLAGSQGYTF. The complete variable domain, with remaining parts taken from reference TRBV7-9 and TRBJ1-2, reads DTGVSQNPRHKITKRGQNVTFRCDPISEHNRLYWYRQTLGQGPEFLTYFQNEAQLEKSRLLSDRFSAERPKGSFSTLEIQRTEQGDSAMYLCASSLAGSQGYTFGSGTRLTVV.

The chain joins TRBV7-3 to TRBJ2-7; possibly TRBD1 for D (6 bases). V was trimmed by 0 bases and J by 0 bases, leaving 6 bases between them. This CDR3 region has 14 residues. The V gene's germline CDR1 is SGHTA and CDR2 FQGTGA. CDR3 bases: TGTGCCAGCAGCTTAACAGGGGGCTCCTACGAGCAGTACTTC. Its translation: CASSLTGGSYEQYF. Using reference TRBV7-3 and TRBJ2-7 for the parts outside the CDR3, the full variable domain is GAGVSQTPSNKVTEKGKYVELRCDPISGHTALYWYRQSLGQGPEFLIYFQGTGAADDSGLPNDRFFAVRPEGSVSTLKIQRTERGDSAVYLCASSLTGGSYEQYFGPGTRLTVT.

This chain connects TRBV21-1 to TRBJ1-1; TRBD1, the table's D call, lacks a check against the DNA. TRBV21-1 is a known pseudogene. The CDR3 spans 15 residues. In nucleotides, the CDR3 is TGTGCCAGCAGCAGGGAAGGGGACATGAACACTGAAGCTTTCTTT. Amino acid sequence: CASSREGDMNTEAFF.

The V call is TRBV28, the J call TRBJ2-3, with D unclear. Deletions cut 6 bases from V and 6 bases from J, with 7 bases between. CDR1 and CDR2 (germline): MDHEN, SYDVKM. The CDR3 extends over 11 amino acids. DNA of the CDR3: TGTGCCAGCAGATTTGGGGATACGCAGTATTTT. It yields the protein CASRFGDTQYF.

The rearrangement links TRBV5-5 to TRBJ1-4; TRBD1 matches 9 bases. V lost 4 bases to trimming and J lost 8 bases; unmatched junction nucleotides: 12. CDR1 and CDR2 from the germline V gene are SGHKS and YYEKEE (reference sequence). CDR3 length equals 16 residues. The CDR3 loop reads CASSPLQGAPLEKLFF. CDR3 nucleotide sequence: TGTGCCAGCAGCCCATTACAGGGGGCGCCTCTAGAAAAACTGTTTTTT.

This chain links TRBV11-3 with TRBJ2-3; D perhaps matches TRBD2 (6 bases). The V and J ends lost 0 bases and 1 base respectively, with 11 bases between them. Germline values: CDR1 SGHNT, CDR2 YENEEA. The CDR3 runs to 16 residues. The CDR3: CASSLDGSGGTDTQYF. CDR3 bases: TGTGCCAGCAGCTTAGATGGGTCGGGGGGCACAGATACGCAGTATTTT.

The chain links TRBV9 to TRBJ1-2; TRBD1 might be the D (6 bases). CDR3 length: 15 amino acids. The V gene lost 3 bases and the J gene lost 3 bases, with 15 bases spanning the gap. CDR1 is SGDLS, CDR2 YYNGEE, per germline. CDR3 sequence reads: CASSDGTWRDYGYTF. The CDR3 DNA reads as TGTGCCAGCAGCGATGGGACATGGAGGGACTATGGCTACACCTTC.

The rearrangement uses TRBV7-6 and TRBJ1-1, with D maybe TRBD1 (6 bases). Per germline, CDR1 SGHVS and CDR2 FNYEAQ. The CDR3 spans 14 residues. Trimming pared 4 bases from V and 1 base from J, leaving 10 bases between. CDR3 amino acids: CASSSVDRNTEAFF. CDR3 in DNA: TGTGCCAGCAGCTCCGTGGACAGGAACACTGAAGCTTTCTTT.

The chain couples TRBV7-8 to TRBJ2-6; maybe TRBD1 (5 bases). Germline assignment: CDR1 SGHVS and CDR2 FQNEAQ. V was shortened by 6 bases and J by 1 base, with 7 bases between the two germline ends. This CDR3 has 14 residues. The CDR3: CASRQDSGANVLTF. The CDR3 DNA reads TGTGCCAGCAGACAGGATTCTGGGGCCAACGTCCTGACTTTC.

V and J are TRBV5-1 and TRBJ1-1; D possibly corresponds to TRBD1 (6 bases). Germline assignment: CDR1 SGHRS and CDR2 YFSETQ. The CDR3 is 12 residues long. The V gene lost 7 bases and the J gene lost 1 base, with 8 bases spanning the gap. In DNA form, the CDR3 reads TGCGCCAGCTGGGGGCAGAACACTGAAGCTTTCTTT. It is translated as CASWGQNTEAFF.

The rearrangement uses TRBV7-2 and TRBJ2-7; tentatively, D is TRBD1 or TRBD2 (6 bases each). The V gene's germline CDR1 is SGHTA and CDR2 FQGNSA. The V and J ends lost 8 bases and 5 bases respectively, with 19 bases between them. CDR3 length: 14 residues. The DNA for the CDR3 is TGTGCCAGCTCAATTCCGTCCGGGGGCCACGAGCAGTACTTC. Translation gives CASSIPSGGHEQYF.

The V and J genes are TRBV4-3 and TRBJ2-7; 10 bases fit TRBD2. Germline V gene lookup returns CDR1 LGHNA and CDR2 YSLEER. V trimming: 1 base; J trimming: 4 bases; junction bases outside the gene matches: 10. The CDR3 length is 17 residues. The CDR3 nucleotides read TGCGCCAGCAGCCAAGCGGTTAGCGGGGGGTCGCATTACGAGCAGTACTTC. This encodes CASSQAVSGGSHYEQYF.

The chain joins TRBV6-1 to TRBJ2-3; no clear D. CDR1 is MNHNS and CDR2 is SASEGT in the germline V gene. V lost 3 bases to trimming and J lost 5 bases, with 6 bases between them. The length of the CDR3 is 12 residues. This CDR3 is CASSDIGDTQYF. The CDR3 DNA follows: TGTGCCAGCAGTGATATCGGAGATACGCAGTATTTT.

The chain links TRBV5-6 to TRBJ2-7; 8 positions agree with TRBD2. V lost 6 bases to trimming and J lost 2 bases; unmatched junction nucleotides: 4. CDR3 size: 13 residues. Germline V lookup: CDR1 SGHDT, CDR2 YYEEEE. The CDR3 sequence is CASTFGGAYEQYF. Here the CDR3 DNA reads TGTGCCAGCACCTTCGGGGGGGCCTACGAGCAGTACTTC.

V and J are TRBV6-1 and TRBJ2-3; 16 bases match TRBD2. V shed 8 bases and J 11 bases; nucleotides not matched to a gene: 4. The CDR3 spans 13 residues. Germline assignment: CDR1 MNHNS and CDR2 SASEGT. This CDR3 reads CASGTSGGAGQYF. CDR3 coding DNA: TGTGCCAGCGGGACTAGCGGGGGGGCCGGGCAGTATTTT.

About this clone itself: The identical CDR3 is also encoded by other nucleotide sequences in the sample. V and J are TRBV29-1 and TRBJ2-5; D uncertain. The V gene lost 4 bases and the J gene lost 2 bases, with 8 bases spanning the gap. Germline loops: CDR1 SQVTM, CDR2 ANQGSEA. The CDR3 totals 12 residues. Here the CDR3 DNA reads TGCAGCGTTGCAGAACCTCAAGAGACCCAGTACTTC. This codes for CSVAEPQETQYF.

This chain joins TRBV7-2 and TRBJ2-3; 9 bases line up with TRBD1. The CDR3 length is 16 residues. CDR1 and CDR2 (germline): SGHTA, FQGNSA. Losses at the gene ends were 4 bases for V and 6 bases for J; bases not matched to a gene: 11. CDR3 DNA sequence: TGTGCCAGCAGCTCCCGACAGGGGGGGATTCCTGATACGCAGTATTTT. This translates into CASSSRQGGIPDTQYF.

The chain combines TRBV10-2 with TRBJ1-6; D might be TRBD1 (5 bases). The V end lost 6 bases, the J end lost 5 bases, and 17 bases lay between the germline ends. This CDR3 spans 16 amino acids. Germline CDR1 and CDR2: WSHSY and SAAADI. CDR3 coding DNA: TGCGCCAGCAGCCCCACATCCGGGGCGGATAATTCACCCCTCCACTTT. Translation: CASSPTSGADNSPLHF.

The chain uses TRBV5-5 and TRBJ1-2; 7 bases align to TRBD1. The CDR3 is made up of 12 amino acids. Germline V CDR1 and CDR2: SGHKS, YYEKEE (reference sequence). V gave up 2 bases and J gave up 8 bases; unmatched junction bases: 3. The CDR3 protein is CASSFDRAGYTF. The DNA for the CDR3 is TGTGCCAGCAGCTTCGACAGGGCGGGCTACACCTTC.

The J gene is TRBJ2-2, the V gene TRBV5-1; 10 positions match TRBD2. Per the germline V gene, CDR1 is SGHRS and CDR2 is YFSETQ. The V segment lost 0 bases and the J segment 4 bases; nucleotides outside the gene matches: 6. This CDR3 is 17 amino acids long. The CDR3 sequence: CASSLASGGVFTGELFF. The CDR3 DNA reads TGCGCCAGCAGCTTGGCTAGCGGGGGCGTTTTCACCGGGGAGCTGTTTTTT.

In its sample, this clone was seen once. V usage is TRBV5-6 and J usage is TRBJ2-3; D not resolved. This CDR3 has 19 residues. The germline V and J ends were trimmed by 1 base and 0 bases, with 21 bases remaining between them. The germline CDR1 and CDR2 sequences are SGHDT and YYEEEE. CDR3 in DNA: TGTGCCAGCAGCTTGATTCTCCTGGGCAGCGACACTAGCACAGATACGCAGTATTTT. It translates to CASSLILLGSDTSTDTQYF.

The chain links TRBV5-1 to TRBJ2-2; D is ambiguous. Trimming took 4 bases from V and 0 from J, leaving 16 bases between them. This CDR3 comprises 17 residues. CDR1 SGHRS and CDR2 YFSETQ come from the germline V gene. CDR3 loop: CASSLMGNGSNTGELFF. CDR3 DNA: TGCGCCAGCAGCCTAATGGGGAACGGATCGAACACCGGGGAGCTGTTTTTT.